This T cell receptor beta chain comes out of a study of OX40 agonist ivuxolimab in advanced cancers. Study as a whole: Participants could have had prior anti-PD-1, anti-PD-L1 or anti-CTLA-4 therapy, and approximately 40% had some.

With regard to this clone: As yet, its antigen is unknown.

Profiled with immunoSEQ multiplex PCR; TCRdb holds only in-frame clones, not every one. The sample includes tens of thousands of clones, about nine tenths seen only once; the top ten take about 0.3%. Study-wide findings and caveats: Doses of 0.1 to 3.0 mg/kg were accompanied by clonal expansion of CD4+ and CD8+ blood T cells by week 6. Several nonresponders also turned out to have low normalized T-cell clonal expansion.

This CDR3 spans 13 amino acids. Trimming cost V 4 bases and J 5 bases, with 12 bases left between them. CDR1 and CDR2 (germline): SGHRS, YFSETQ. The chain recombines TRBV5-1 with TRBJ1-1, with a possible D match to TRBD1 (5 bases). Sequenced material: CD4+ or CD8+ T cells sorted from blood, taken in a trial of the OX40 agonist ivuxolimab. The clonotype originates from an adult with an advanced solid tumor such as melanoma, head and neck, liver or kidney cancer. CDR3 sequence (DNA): TGCGCCAGCAGCCCAGGGATAAAAACTGAAGCTTTCTTT. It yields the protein CASSPGIKTEAFF.